This T cell receptor beta chain was identified in a study of blood T cell repertoires in COVID-19. Background on the study: Acute-phase and convalescent COVID-19 samples originated in the United States, Italy and Spain. PBMCs, B-cell-depleted T cells, or T cells provided the cDNA or gDNA that made up the material.

This CDR3 has 13 residues. V shed 3 bases and J shed 6 bases, with 12 bases lying between them. Original data processing: For nucleated cells, counts were estimated from reference gene primer amplification. Clones were read by immunoSEQ multiplex PCR, and TCRdb kept only the in-frame ones, dropping some. The V and J calls and clone size were taken over from that table, and D and trimming were inferred from the DNA. Of tens of thousands of clones in the sample, around 93% were seen once. The sequence derives from a woman aged 55-69 years with active or convalescent COVID-19. V gene TRBV12-3 or TRBV12-4 combines with J gene TRBJ2-7; D possibly corresponds to TRBD1 (5 bases). The sample taken for sequencing was peripheral blood. The CDR3 region has the DNA TGTGCCAGCAGTTTTGGGGCAGGAGCCGAGCAGTACTTC. As protein: CASSFGAGAEQYF.